Each of the 22 T cell receptor beta chains below was sequenced from the same sample in a study of cytomegalovirus exposure and HLA in healthy donors. PCR was performed using 60 Vbeta and 13 Jbeta primers. Sequenced by immunoSEQ multiplex PCR; TCRdb stores in-frame clones only, minus some. This sample has about 150,000 clones, with under 85% found just once. Sequenced input: PBMCs. The receptor source for this set is a woman younger than 30 in good health and CMV-seropositive.

V usage is TRBV10-3 and J usage is TRBJ2-5; 9 bases are a match to TRBD1. Per the germline V gene, CDR1 is ENHRY and CDR2 is SYGVKD. With V trimmed by 2 bases and J by 0 bases, 7 bases remained unmatched. The CDR3 totals 17 residues. CDR3 in amino acids: CAISEPRDRAHQETQYF. CDR3 DNA: TGTGCCATCAGTGAGCCAAGGGACAGGGCCCACCAAGAGACCCAGTACTTC.

The chain joins TRBV6-1 to TRBJ1-1; D gene uncertain. V lost 5 bases and J lost 5, with 12 bases in between. The CDR3 spans 13 residues. Germline CDR1 is MNHNS and CDR2 is SASEGT. The CDR3 nucleotides are TGTGCCAGCAGTCGCGGGTTTATGACTGAAGCTTTCTTT. Encoded protein: CASSRGFMTEAFF.

This clone was observed a handful of times. The gene calls are TRBV4-2 and TRBJ2-2; maybe TRBD1 (5 bases). The CDR3 is 17 amino acids. CDR1 and CDR2 (germline): LGHNA, YNFKEQ. Between the trimmed V and J ends, which lost 1 base and 0 bases, there was a span of 12 bases. DNA of the CDR3: TGTGCCAGCAGCCAAGGGGGCCGCTTATCGAACACCGGGGAGCTGTTTTTT. Encoded protein: CASSQGGRLSNTGELFF.

The V and J genes are TRBV6-5 and TRBJ1-2, with TRBD1 matching over 7 bases. The V gene's germline CDR1 is MNHEY and CDR2 SVGAGI. J gave up 5 bases and V 6 bases, and 6 bases lay outside the gene matches. The CDR3 has 13 amino acids. The CDR3 loop reads CASRKDRAYGYTF. CDR3 in DNA: TGTGCCAGCAGGAAAGACAGGGCTTATGGCTACACCTTC.

A few counts support this clone. CDR3: CASSYLAGYTDTQYF. The CDR3 nucleotides read TGTGCCAGCAGTTACTTAGCGGGGTACACAGATACGCAGTATTTT. J is TRBJ2-3 and V is TRBV6-5; 8 bases are a match to TRBD2. This CDR3 comprises 15 residues. V gave up 1 base and J gave up 2 bases; unmatched junction bases: 2. Per germline, CDR1 MNHEY and CDR2 SVGAGI.

CDR3 residues: CASSRAQKRQGRNTEAFF. In DNA form, the CDR3 reads TGTGCCAGCTCACGCGCTCAAAAAAGACAGGGACGGAACACTGAAGCTTTCTTT. The V call is TRBV18, the J call TRBJ1-1, with 7 bases that match TRBD1. This CDR3 has 18 amino acids. Unmatched junction bases numbered 15, after V lost 4 bases and J lost 1 base. The germline V gene has CDR1 KGHSH and CDR2 LQKENI.

The gene calls are TRBV4-3 and TRBJ1-2; 8 bases are a match to TRBD1. Trimming at V came to 3 bases and at J to 8 bases, leaving 8 bases not matched to a gene. Looked up from germline, CDR1 is LGHNA and CDR2 is YSLEER. The CDR3 extends over 14 amino acids. The CDR3 DNA reads TGCGCCAGCAGCCAGGCAGGGGGCTATGGAGGCTACACCTTC. The encoded protein is CASSQAGGYGGYTF.

V is TRBV7-3 and J is TRBJ2-2; the D gene is possibly TRBD1 (6 bases). CDR1 SGHTA and CDR2 FQGTGA come from the germline V gene. V dropped 4 bases and J dropped 6 bases, with 9 bases sitting between them. The CDR3 has 13 amino acids. CDR3 bases: TGTGCCAGCAGCTCCGACAGGTCCGGGGAGCTGTTTTTT. Amino acid sequence: CASSSDRSGELFF.

To note about this clone: The sample holds other DNA sequences that translate to the same CDR3. The chain is built from TRBV6-6 and TRBJ2-1; no clear D gene. The germline CDR1 and CDR2 sequences are MNHNY and SVGAGI (reference sequence). The CDR3 covers 11 residues. V lost 4 bases and J 5 bases, leaving 3 bases between the germline ends. The CDR3 loop is CASSFNNEQFF. CDR3 nucleotides: TGTGCCAGCAGTTTCAACAATGAGCAGTTCTTC.

The chain is built from TRBV21-1 and TRBJ2-4; the D call TRBD1 from the table was never checked on the DNA. TRBV21-1 has pseudogene status. The CDR3 is made up of 21 amino acids. The CDR3 bases are TGTGCCAGCAGCAAATTATCGGGGACAGGGATATCCGAGCAAACTAAAAACATTCAGTACTTC. Protein: CASSKLSGTGISEQTKNIQYF.

This clone is a singleton in its sample. The V and J genes are TRBV30 and TRBJ2-7; 7 bases fit TRBD1. The CDR3 totals 12 residues. Germline loops: CDR1 GTSNPN, CDR2 SVGIG (reference sequence). The CDR3 loop reads CALVGDSYEQYF. In nucleotides, the CDR3 is TGTGCGTTGGTCGGGGACAGCTACGAGCAGTACTTC.

The table lists this clone with a count of one. This chain joins TRBV5-1 and TRBJ2-5; perhaps TRBD2 as D (7 bases). The length of the CDR3 is 16 residues. Germline CDR1 SGHRS, CDR2 YFSETQ. With 7 bases removed from V and 5 bases from J, the gap between germline ends came to 24 bases. The CDR3 region is CASEPGAGALGETQYF. The CDR3 DNA reads TGCGCCAGCGAACCTGGCGCGGGGGCCCTCGGGGAGACCCAGTACTTC.

The V gene is TRBV4-3, the J gene TRBJ2-7; D is perhaps TRBD2 (5 bases). This CDR3 comprises 15 residues. Trimming stripped 0 bases from V and 3 bases from J, with 12 bases between. Germline CDR1 LGHNA, CDR2 YSLEER. CDR3: CASSQDRESYYEQYF. CDR3 DNA sequence: TGCGCCAGCAGCCAAGATAGGGAGTCCTACTACGAGCAGTACTTC.

This chain uses TRBV29-1 with TRBJ2-1; 11 nucleotides match TRBD2. The CDR3 runs to 12 residues. The V gene's germline CDR1 is SQVTM and CDR2 ANQGSEA. The CDR3 DNA sequence: TGCGCTCTAGCGGGGGGTGTGGATGAGCAGTTCTTC. Translation gives CALAGGVDEQFF.

For the CDR3, the DNA is TGTGCCAGCAAGTTACGCCCGGACAGGGTTGCAGATACGCAGTATTTT. Amino acids: CASKLRPDRVADTQYF. J is TRBJ2-3 and V is TRBV28; 8 bases are shared with TRBD1. From germline, CDR1 is MDHEN and CDR2 SYDVKM. This CDR3 region has 16 residues. J gave up 4 bases and V 7 bases, and 13 bases lay outside the gene matches.

V gene TRBV2 combines with J gene TRBJ1-1; TRBD1 aligns across 9 bases. The CDR3 has 14 residues. The germline gives CDR1 SNHLY, CDR2 FYNNEI. J lost 4 bases, V lost 6 bases, and 6 bases had no gene match. Here the CDR3 DNA reads TGTGCCAGCAGCACAGGGGGCTGGAGCACTGAAGCTTTCTTT. It yields the protein CASSTGGWSTEAFF.

The J gene is TRBJ1-1, the V gene TRBV4-3; 9 bases align to TRBD1. V was clipped by 8 bases and J by 3 bases; unmatched bases: 7. This CDR3 has 14 amino acids. Germline CDR1 is LGHNA and CDR2 is YSLEER. Here the CDR3 reads CASSEGQGYTEAFF. The DNA for the CDR3 is TGCGCCAGCTCCGAAGGACAGGGGTACACTGAAGCTTTCTTT.

The CDR3 coding sequence is TGTGCCAGCAGCTCACGACAGAACAATGAGCAGTTCTTC. Translation: CASSSRQNNEQFF. V and J are TRBV5-6 and TRBJ2-1, with a possible D match to TRBD1 (5 bases). The CDR3 contains 13 residues. CDR1 and CDR2 from the germline V gene are SGHDT and YYEEEE. Trimming took 3 bases from V and 5 from J, leaving 9 bases between them. The full variable domain, completed using reference TRBV5-6 and TRBJ2-1, is DAGVTQSPTHLIKTRGQQVTLRCSPKSGHDTVSWYQQALGQGPQFIFQYYEEEERQRGNFPDRFSGHQFPNYSSELNVNALLLGDSALYLCASSSRQNNEQFFGPGTRLTVL.

The chain carries TRBV4-2 and TRBJ1-1, with unresolved D. There are 14 residues in the CDR3. CDR1 LGHNA and CDR2 YNFKEQ come from the germline V gene. Trimming pared 1 base from V and 1 base from J, leaving 7 bases between. The DNA for the CDR3 is TGTGCCAGCAGCCAAGGTCCGGGGAACACTGAAGCTTTCTTT. This encodes CASSQGPGNTEAFF.

For this clone: An end of the junction does not agree with germline; a read error may underlie this. The chain combines TRBV14 with TRBJ1-1; perhaps TRBD1 as D (6 bases). The CDR3 loop spans 15 amino acids. CDR1 is SGHDN and CDR2 is FVKESK in the germline V gene. The CDR3 DNA reads TGTGCCAGCAGCCAGATCCACCTAGGGGGTACTGAAGCCTTCTTT. Translating it yields CASSQIHLGGTEAFF.

The chain has TRBV19 and TRBJ2-7, with a tentative D call TRBD2 (6 bases). The V end lost 3 bases, the J end lost 0 bases, and 9 bases lay between the germline ends. Germline CDR1 and CDR2: LNHDA and SQIVND (reference sequence). CDR3 length: 14 amino acids. DNA of the CDR3: TGTGCCAGTAGTATTAGCGGAAGCTCCTACGAGCAGTACTTC. This gives the protein CASSISGSSYEQYF.

J is TRBJ2-5 and V is TRBV13, with D possibly TRBD1 on 5 matching bases. V lost 5 bases to trimming and J lost 3 bases, with 19 bases between them. The CDR3 consists of 16 residues. Germline V lookup: CDR1 PRHDT, CDR2 FYEKMQ (reference sequence). The CDR3 coding sequence is TGTGCCAGCAGCCATAGGGGATTGGGGTCCGAAGAGACCCAGTACTTC. Translating gives CASSHRGLGSEETQYF. Variable domain in full (rest from reference TRBV13 and TRBJ2-5): AAGVIQSPRHLIKEKRETATLKCYPIPRHDTVYWYQQGPGQDPQFLISFYEKMQSDKGSIPDRFSAQQFSDYHSELNMSSLELGDSALYFCASSHRGLGSEETQYFGPGTRLLVL.